These T cell receptor beta chains were read from a single sample in a study of PD-1 blockade in classical Hodgkin lymphoma. Sequenced by immunoSEQ multiplex PCR; TCRdb stores in-frame clones only, minus some. This table has about 85,000 clones, nearly 95% appearing once. Sequenced material: peripheral blood mononuclear cells (PBMCs), taken before the second cycle of nivolumab. Every receptor here comes from a human donor with classical Hodgkin lymphoma. Each CDR3 is given without its conserved first and last residue. Each record gives: V gene, J gene, CDR3 protein.

TRBV28	TRBJ1-5	ASRDRGGNQPQH
TRBV6-1	TRBJ2-7	ASSARHPASYEQY
TRBV28	TRBJ1-4	ASSAPLTGVQEKLF
TRBV19	TRBJ1-2	ASSTLEGYGYT
TRBV2	TRBJ2-1	ASTRTELAGDEQF
TRBV27	TRBJ2-5	ASSLSVRAGWETQY
TRBV6-1	TRBJ2-7	ASSGLAGGFLYEQY
TRBV28	TRBJ2-7	ASSPLYGKNYEQY
TRBV6-6	TRBJ2-1	ASSYSYPSAYNEQF
TRBV25-1	TRBJ2-1	ASSRTWEQF
TRBV19	TRBJ2-3	ASSIDRASGSHTDTQY
TRBV6-5	TRBJ2-7	ASRGLGRGQEQY
TRBV6-1	TRBJ1-4	ASSDIGIYEKLF
TRBV7-9	TRBJ2-2	ASSPSFSLGTSTGELF
TRBV7-9	TRBJ1-2	ASSLAGGAYGYT
TRBV5-3	TRBJ2-4	ARSPLSGMDAKNIQY
TRBV7-6	TRBJ1-3	ASSPGLSGNTIY
TRBV5-1	TRBJ2-7	ASSWGLAGGYEQY
TRBV19	TRBJ1-2	ASSIQGWDYGYT
TRBV30	TRBJ2-2	AGRRVPNTGELF
TRBV2	TRBJ2-3	ASRDGTSMY
TRBV11-3	TRBJ2-3	ASSPGEREVPDTQY
TRBV27	TRBJ2-7	ASGSSGRVYEQY
TRBV29-1	TRBJ1-2	SVEALNYGYT
TRBV28	TRBJ2-5	ASSFIHRGMETQY